This passage covers 8 T cell receptor beta chains from one sample sequenced in a study of shared clonotypes between healthy human individuals. The table came from immunoSEQ multiplex PCR; TCRdb's copy has only in-frame clones and leaves some out. The sample lists about 690,000 clones; about 90% were seen once. The sequencing sample was made of memory CD8+ T cells from PBMCs. Subset reported: CD45RO+ cells pooled with CCR7-negative TemRA cells. These receptors originate from a man aged 18 to 30 in good health. Some clones in this sample may be carry-over from other donors' samples.

To note about this clone: A junction end diverges from the germline sequence, so it may reflect a read error. The chain combines TRBV11-2 with TRBJ1-4, with a tentative D call TRBD1 (5 bases). Germline V gene lookup returns CDR1 SGHAT and CDR2 FQNNGV. This CDR3 has 16 amino acids. The CDR3, as DNA: TGTGCCAGCACCTTATTTAGCCGGACACAAAATGAAAAACTGTTTTTT. Translating it yields CASTLFSRTQNEKLFF.

The genes are TRBV14 and TRBJ1-3; D might be TRBD1 (6 bases). CDR1 and CDR2 from the germline V gene are SGHDN and FVKESK. The CDR3 runs 18 residues. The V gene lost 3 bases and the J gene lost 2 bases, with 20 bases spanning the gap. Here the CDR3 DNA reads TGTGCCAGCAGCCACCGGACAAGACAGGCCGCGACTGGAAACACCATATATTTT. Encoded protein: CASSHRTRQAATGNTIYF.

This sequence joins TRBV30 and TRBJ1-2, with D uncertain. This CDR3 contains 16 residues. The V and J ends lost 3 bases and 0 bases respectively, with 17 bases between them. Per germline, CDR1 GTSNPN and CDR2 SVGIG (reference sequence). CDR3 region: CAWRGLVSKANYGYTF. The CDR3 nucleotides read TGTGCCTGGAGGGGGTTGGTATCGAAGGCTAACTATGGCTACACCTTC.

CDR3 bases: TGTGCCAGCAGCTTAGGCGCCAGACCTTCTGAAGCTTTCTTT. It encodes CASSLGARPSEAFF. This chain uses TRBV7-8 with TRBJ1-1, with D unclear. The CDR3 runs 14 residues. V dropped 1 base and J dropped 6 bases, with 12 bases sitting between them. From germline, CDR1 is SGHVS and CDR2 FQNEAQ.

The chain carries TRBV4-1 and TRBJ2-3; 12 nucleotides line up with TRBD2. The CDR3 loop spans 16 amino acids. Germline V gives CDR1 MGHRA, CDR2 YSYEKL. With V trimmed by 4 bases and J by 4 bases, 6 bases remained unmatched. The CDR3 spells CASSPETSGSPDTQYF. In nucleotides, the CDR3 is TGCGCCAGCAGCCCCGAGACTAGCGGGAGTCCAGATACGCAGTATTTT.

This clone was counted a single time. The rearrangement joins TRBV5-4 to TRBJ2-5; either TRBD1 or TRBD2 may fit D (5 bases each). The germline V and J ends were trimmed by 4 bases and 1 base, with 8 bases remaining between them. Germline-derived CDR1 and CDR2 are SGHNT and YYREEE (reference sequence). The CDR3 totals 13 residues. CDR3 in amino acids: CASSLGTQETQYF. DNA of the CDR3: TGTGCCAGCAGCCTTGGGACCCAAGAGACCCAGTACTTC.

J is TRBJ1-2 and V is TRBV28; D remains unclear. V was pared by 3 bases and J by 12 bases, with 2 bases between. This CDR3 has 8 amino acids. The germline V gene has CDR1 MDHEN and CDR2 SYDVKM. This CDR3 is CASSLNTF. Here the CDR3 DNA reads TGTGCCAGCAGTTTGAACACCTTC.

The chain couples TRBV7-8 to TRBJ2-3; 12 bases match TRBD2. Losses at the gene ends were 5 bases for V and 2 bases for J; bases not matched to a gene: 5. The germline gives CDR1 SGHVS, CDR2 FQNEAQ. CDR3 length: 16 residues. The CDR3 here is CASSTGLAGTTDTQYF. In DNA form, the CDR3 reads TGTGCCAGCAGCACGGGACTAGCGGGCACCACAGATACGCAGTATTTT.